This TCR beta chain appears in the sequencing data of a study of control samples from healthy donors and cancer patients. Sequencing used immunoSEQ multiplex PCR; TCRdb keeps in-frame clones, though not all of them. The repertoire holds roughly 120,000 clones, with just over 90% as singletons. Germline loops: CDR1 MDHEN, CDR2 SYDVKM. With 3 bases removed from V and 6 bases from J, the gap between germline ends came to 14 bases. The CDR3 extends over 15 amino acids. The chain has TRBV28 and TRBJ1-4; D unclear. Input material: blood. The receptor comes from a human donor in good health. The donor label of this sample is uncertain. The CDR3 here is CASSFFWARDEKLFF. As DNA, the CDR3 is TGTGCCAGCAGTTTTTTTTGGGCGAGGGATGAAAAACTGTTTTTT.